Described below is a single T cell receptor beta chain sequence and its context. Antigen: not known. The data originate from a study of T cell responses to AZD1222 COVID-19 vaccine. Overall study findings and caveats: Spike-wide coverage was observed for vaccine-associated CD4 TCRs, with dominant responses at 160-218 and 743-854. Without day 14 samples, only post-peak T cell repertoires were studied.

The data were produced by immunoSEQ multiplex PCR, yet TCRdb's version contains in-frame clones alone and is incomplete. The sample includes fewer than 150,000 clones, around nine tenths of them seen just once. Germline V gene data show CDR1 as ENHRY and CDR2 as SYGVKD. CDR3 length equals 13 residues. With 6 bases removed from V and 3 bases from J, the gap between germline ends came to 12 bases. This sequence originates from an adult who received the AZD1222 COVID-19 vaccine. Specimen: peripheral blood, collected 28 days after the second AZD1222 dose. The rearrangement uses TRBV10-3 and TRBJ2-7; unclear D gene. CDR3 loop: CAISGDHHYEQYF. For the CDR3, the DNA is TGTGCCATCAGCGGAGACCACCACTACGAGCAGTACTTC.